These 17 T cell receptor beta chains share one sample of origin, sequenced in a study of shared clonotypes between healthy human individuals. Repertoires were generated with immunoSEQ multiplex PCR, while TCRdb's copy carries only in-frame clones and drops some. The table has 2 million or so clones, just under 95% seen once; the top ten hold roughly 1%. Naive CD8 isolation took CD45RO-negative cells positively selected for CCR7 and excluded terminally differentiated effector memory CD45RA+ cells. Sequenced material: naive CD8+ T cells sorted from blood. All receptors come from a man younger than 30 in good health.

V gene TRBV19 combines with J gene TRBJ2-7; tentative D call: TRBD1 (5 bases). Germline loops: CDR1 LNHDA, CDR2 SQIVND (reference sequence). This CDR3 has 16 residues. Trimming took off 3 bases at V and 3 bases at J, with 18 bases between the two ends. The CDR3 region is CASSIHPTVPLYEQYF. CDR3 sequence (DNA): TGTGCCAGTAGTATCCACCCGACAGTACCCCTCTACGAGCAGTACTTC.

The chain recombines TRBV6-1 with TRBJ2-1; TRBD1 matches at 7 bases. V lost 4 bases, J lost 5 bases, and 17 bases stayed unmatched. The CDR3 is 18 residues long. Germline CDR1 is MNHNS and CDR2 is SASEGT. The CDR3 region has the DNA TGTGCCAGCAGTGGGAAGCCTTGGCGACAGGGACCGGACAATGAGCAGTTCTTC. Translating it yields CASSGKPWRQGPDNEQFF.

This sequence joins TRBV19 and TRBJ1-5; perhaps TRBD1 as D (6 bases). V dropped 3 bases and J dropped 5 bases, with 17 bases sitting between them. Germline V gene lookup returns CDR1 LNHDA and CDR2 SQIVND (reference sequence). There are 16 residues in the CDR3. The CDR3 coding sequence is TGTGCCAGTAGTATGGGCGCCCGGGACAACTATCAGCCCCAGCATTTT. Protein product: CASSMGARDNYQPQHF.

V gene TRBV9 combines with J gene TRBJ1-1, with TRBD1 identical over 8 bases. The V gene end was trimmed by 0 bases and the J gene end by 8 bases; junction bases not matched to a gene: 6. The CDR3 totals 14 residues. Germline V gives CDR1 SGDLS, CDR2 YYNGEE. The CDR3: CASSVAAGGLEAFF. CDR3 coding DNA: TGTGCCAGCAGCGTAGCGGCAGGGGGCCTAGAAGCTTTCTTT.

In the case of this clone: The same CDR3 is also encoded by other DNA sequences in this sample. The CDR3: CAISETGGETQYF. CDR3 in DNA: TGTGCCATCAGTGAGACAGGGGGAGAGACCCAGTACTTC. This chain joins TRBV10-3 and TRBJ2-5, with 8 bases matching TRBD1. The CDR3 runs to 13 residues. Germline V gene sequence: CDR1 ENHRY, CDR2 SYGVKD. J gave up 4 bases and V 2 bases, and 0 bases lay outside the gene matches.

The CDR3: CASSYGWTLRNTEAFF. In DNA, the CDR3 is TGTGCCAGCAGTTACGGGTGGACTCTCAGGAACACTGAAGCTTTCTTT. The genes are TRBV6-5 and TRBJ1-1; D remains ambiguous. The V end lost 2 bases, the J end lost 1 base, and 14 bases lay between the germline ends. The CDR3 is made up of 16 amino acids. CDR1 and CDR2 (germline): MNHEY, SVGAGI.

The chain recombines TRBV9 with TRBJ2-1; the D is unclear. The V end was cut by 0 bases, the J end by 8 bases, with 9 bases between. Germline V CDR1 and CDR2: SGDLS, YYNGEE. The CDR3 contains 13 residues. CDR3 nucleotides: TGTGCCAGCAGCGTAGATGGCGGTTATGAGCAGTTCTTC. This translates into CASSVDGGYEQFF. Based on the CDR3 plus reference TRBV9 and TRBJ2-1, the full variable domain is DSGVTQTPKHLITATGQRVTLRCSPRSGDLSVYWYQQSLDQGLQFLIQYYNGEERAKGNILERFSAQQFPDLHSELNLSSLELGDSALYFCASSVDGGYEQFFGPGTRLTVL.

This rearrangement joins TRBV28 to TRBJ1-5; a weak D match, TRBD1 (6 bases). CDR3 length: 14 amino acids. Germline loops: CDR1 MDHEN, CDR2 SYDVKM. V lost 5 bases and J 1 base, leaving 9 bases between the germline ends. The CDR3 nucleotides read TGTGCCAGCAGTGGCAGGGGAAGCAATCAGCCCCAGCATTTT. Amino acids: CASSGRGSNQPQHF.

This clone occurred a few times. This chain links TRBV7-9 with TRBJ1-6, with D perhaps matching TRBD1 (5 bases). Trimming took off 6 bases at V and 8 bases at J, with 11 bases between the two ends. This CDR3 has 13 amino acids. Germline V CDR1 and CDR2: SEHNR, FQNEAQ (reference sequence). CDR3: CASRIGGDSPLHF. CDR3 bases: TGTGCCAGCAGAATCGGGGGGGATTCACCCCTCCACTTT.

The chain combines TRBV27 with TRBJ1-2; 7 bases fit TRBD1. Per germline, CDR1 MNHEY and CDR2 SMNVEV (reference sequence). Losses at the gene ends were 5 bases for V and 0 bases for J; bases not matched to a gene: 12. The CDR3 contains 17 residues. CDR3 in DNA: TGTGCCAGCAGTCCCAGGGGGGGGCCACTTACTAACTATGGCTACACCTTC. It encodes CASSPRGGPLTNYGYTF.

This clone was seen once. CDR3 bases: TGTGCCAGCAGCCCGAGCGGGGCTTCGTACGAGCAGTACTTC. This gives the protein CASSPSGASYEQYF. The chain links TRBV7-6 to TRBJ2-7; 7 nucleotides align to TRBD2. The CDR3 consists of 14 residues. J lost 4 bases, V lost 5 bases, and 8 bases had no gene match. Germline CDR1 is SGHVS and CDR2 is FNYEAQ.

This chain links TRBV29-1 with TRBJ2-2; no reliable D call. V lost 3 bases and J lost 4, with 3 bases in between. CDR3 length: 11 amino acids. Germline CDR1 and CDR2: SQVTM and ANQGSEA. The CDR3 sequence is CSVESTGELFF. The CDR3 DNA follows: TGCAGCGTTGAGAGCACCGGGGAGCTGTTTTTT.

The chain joins TRBV7-9 to TRBJ2-2; D gene ambiguous. Germline lookup yields CDR1 SEHNR and CDR2 FQNEAQ (reference sequence). The CDR3 has 14 residues. Trimming shortened V by 5 bases and J by 3 bases, and 10 bases separated the two germline ends. The CDR3 loop is CASSPWMDTGELFF. CDR3 DNA: TGTGCCAGCAGCCCCTGGATGGACACCGGGGAGCTGTTTTTT.

A remark on this clone: This same CDR3 is encoded by further DNA sequences in the sample. V and J are TRBV6-5 and TRBJ2-7, with TRBD1 matching 8 bases. The germline V gene has CDR1 MNHEY and CDR2 SVGAGI. The V and J ends lost 2 bases and 0 bases, in that order; junction bases with no gene match: 3. This CDR3 has 15 residues. Here the CDR3 reads CASSYGTGASYEQYF. The CDR3 DNA sequence: TGTGCCAGCAGTTACGGGACAGGAGCCTCCTACGAGCAGTACTTC.

This clone occurred once. The rearrangement uses TRBV9 and TRBJ2-1; no clear D. Deletions cut 8 bases from V and 9 bases from J, with 21 bases between. Germline lookup yields CDR1 SGDLS and CDR2 YYNGEE. This CDR3 has 14 amino acids. The CDR3 sequence: CASTPRDVGSEQFF. The CDR3 DNA reads TGTGCCAGTACTCCAAGGGATGTCGGGTCTGAGCAGTTCTTC.

V usage is TRBV6-5 and J usage is TRBJ2-1; no reliable D call. Germline V lookup: CDR1 MNHEY, CDR2 SVGAGI. V lost 6 bases and J 0 bases, leaving 12 bases between the germline ends. This CDR3 contains 15 residues. In DNA form, the CDR3 reads TGTGCCAGCAGACGCGACCCTAGCTCCTACAATGAGCAGTTCTTC. It yields the protein CASRRDPSSYNEQFF.

The V gene is TRBV4-1, the J gene TRBJ2-7, with D maybe TRBD2 (5 bases). Germline assignment: CDR1 MGHRA and CDR2 YSYEKL. The V gene lost 3 bases and the J gene lost 4 bases, with 19 bases spanning the gap. The CDR3 runs to 16 residues. CDR3 sequence reads: CASSHAREGTEYEQYF. CDR3 DNA: TGCGCCAGCAGCCATGCGCGAGAGGGCACGGAGTACGAGCAGTACTTC.